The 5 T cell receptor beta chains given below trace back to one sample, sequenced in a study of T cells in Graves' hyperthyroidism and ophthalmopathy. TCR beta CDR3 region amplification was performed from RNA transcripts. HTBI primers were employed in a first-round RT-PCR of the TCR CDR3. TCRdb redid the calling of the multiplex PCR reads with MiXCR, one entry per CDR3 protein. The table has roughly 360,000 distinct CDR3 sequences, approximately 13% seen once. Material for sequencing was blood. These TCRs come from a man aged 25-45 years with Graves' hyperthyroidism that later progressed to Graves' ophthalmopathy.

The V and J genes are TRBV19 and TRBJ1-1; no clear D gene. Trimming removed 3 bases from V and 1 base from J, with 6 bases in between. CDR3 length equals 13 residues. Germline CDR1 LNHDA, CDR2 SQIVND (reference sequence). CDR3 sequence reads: CASSMGRNTEAFF. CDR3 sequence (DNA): TGTGCCAGTAGTATGGGGAGGAACACTGAAGCTTTCTTT.

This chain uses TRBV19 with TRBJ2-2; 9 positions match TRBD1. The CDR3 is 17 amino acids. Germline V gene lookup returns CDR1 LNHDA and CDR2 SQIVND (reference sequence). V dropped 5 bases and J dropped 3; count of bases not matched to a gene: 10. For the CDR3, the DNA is TGTGCCAGTAGTTCTGGTGTAGGGACAGGGCACACCGGGGAGCTGTTTTTT. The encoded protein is CASSSGVGTGHTGELFF.

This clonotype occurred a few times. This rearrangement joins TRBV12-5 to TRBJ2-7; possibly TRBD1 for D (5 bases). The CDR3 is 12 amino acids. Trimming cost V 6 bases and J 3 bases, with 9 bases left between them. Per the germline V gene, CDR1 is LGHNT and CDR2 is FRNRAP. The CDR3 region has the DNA TGTGCTAGTGGCCCCACAGGCTACGAGCAGTACTTC. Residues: CASGPTGYEQYF.

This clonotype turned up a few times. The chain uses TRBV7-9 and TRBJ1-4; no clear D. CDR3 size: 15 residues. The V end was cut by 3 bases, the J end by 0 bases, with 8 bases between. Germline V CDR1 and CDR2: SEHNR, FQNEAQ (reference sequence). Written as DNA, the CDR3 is TGTGCCAGCAGCTTGGGTAGTTCAACTAATGAAAAACTGTTTTTT. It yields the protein CASSLGSSTNEKLFF.

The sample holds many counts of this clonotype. CDR3 protein: CASSLSMSRQETQYF. The CDR3, as DNA: TGTGCCAGCAGTTTATCGATGTCTCGCCAAGAGACCCAGTACTTC. This sequence joins TRBV27 and TRBJ2-5; no clear D. Germline loops: CDR1 MNHEY, CDR2 SMNVEV (reference sequence). The CDR3 contains 15 residues. V lost 0 bases and J 1 base, leaving 9 bases between the germline ends.